This T cell receptor (beta chain) was recorded in a study of OX40 agonist ivuxolimab in advanced cancers. Study overall: The study treated patients with ivuxolimab, an agonistic anti-OX40 (CD134) antibody.

CDR1 SGHDN and CDR2 FVKESK come from the germline V gene. The CDR3 totals 15 residues. After removal of 8 bases from V and 0 bases from J, the junction contained 7 bases not matched to a gene. Study findings and constraints: Compared with CD4+, CD8+ T cells on average had more expanded clones.

Sequenced by immunoSEQ multiplex PCR; TCRdb stores in-frame clones only, minus some. The table shows 55,000 to 80,000 clones, with about 80% occurring only once. This clone occurred once. The antigen is not known. Specimen: CD4+ or CD8+ T cells sorted from blood, collected in a trial of the OX40 agonist ivuxolimab. The sequence came from an adult with an advanced solid tumor such as melanoma, head and neck, liver or kidney cancer. The J gene is TRBJ2-5, the V gene TRBV14; TRBD1 matches 9 bases. CDR3 amino acids: CASAGTGWDQETQYF. The CDR3 DNA reads TGTGCCAGCGCCGGGACAGGGTGGGACCAAGAGACCCAGTACTTC.